This T cell receptor (beta chain) stems from a study of human T cells and chemical hapten exposure. Noted time point: patch test 3, about 24 weeks after DPC sensitization. Treatment here: therapeutic diphenylcyclopropenone sensitization with weekly scalp DPC. Blood sampling occurred before each patch-test application. Every donor had alopecia and was 18 to 70 years old; all were suitable for DPC. The study extracted total RNA from unfractionated whole blood. MiXCR, run by TCRdb on the RACE reads, gives a single entry per CDR3 protein. Of 99,000 or so distinct CDR3 sequences listed, less than 40% are singletons. Germline V gene lookup returns CDR1 SQVTM and CDR2 ANQGSEA. V dropped 1 base and J dropped 2; count of bases not matched to a gene: 2. The CDR3 totals 15 residues. This clonotype was counted between two and nine times. The antigen remains unidentified. Study outcomes and limitations: There was alopecia in the donors, so their immune response may differ from that of healthy people.

The clonotype was recovered from a man in his forties with alopecia areata. Some clones in this sample may be carry-over from other donors' samples. This material consisted of whole blood, taken in connection with sensitization to the hapten diphenylcyclopropenone (DPC). This rearrangement joins TRBV29-1 to TRBJ2-1; 10 positions match TRBD2. The CDR3 DNA follows: TGCAGCGTTGAAGGGCTAGCGGGAGCCTACAATGAGCAGTTCTTC. It encodes CSVEGLAGAYNEQFF.